This T cell receptor beta chain was recorded in a study of T cell changes during pregnancy in multiple sclerosis. The CDR3 loop spans 14 amino acids. Per the germline V gene, CDR1 is SGHKS and CDR2 is YYEKEE (reference sequence). The V and J ends lost 4 bases and 4 bases respectively, with 14 bases between them. The repertoire was sequenced with immunoSEQ multiplex PCR; TCRdb's copy has only in-frame clones and lacks some. The table includes about 70,000 clones, just over 90% detected once. This clone is a singleton in its sample. The sample was peripheral blood, taken in the third trimester of pregnancy. J is TRBJ1-2 and V is TRBV5-5; D perhaps matches TRBD1 (5 bases). This TCR derives from a female donor with multiple sclerosis, enrolled in a pregnancy study. CDR3 sequence (DNA): TGTGCCAGCAGCCCGGCGGGACGGAGCTATGGCTACACCTTC. Protein sequence: CASSPAGRSYGYTF.